This T cell receptor beta chain was sequenced in a study of tumor-infiltrating lymphocytes in primary liver carcinoma. Study background: Every sample contained roughly 3.65 to 8 million productive TCRbeta reads, and these numbers were similar from one tissue type to another.

Total RNA amounting to around 540 ng was the source from which TCR beta cDNA was made with a constant-region primer. Three nested multiplex PCR rounds, a slightly modified ARM-PCR, produced the libraries for TCR beta. Investigators reported that the first two PCR rounds, at roughly 10 cycles each, used TRBV1-TRBV30 forward primers with a C-beta reverse primer. TCRdb re-derived calls from the multiplex PCR reads in MiXCR, one entry per CDR3 protein. The table has roughly 30,000 distinct CDR3 sequences, around 80% seen once. Comments on this clonotype: The antigen remains undetermined.

For each extraction, RNA and DNA were obtained together from around 18-30 mg of unsorted bulk tissue. Those patients suffered from chronic HBV infection and were treatment-naive. Study results and limitations: Tumor-adjacent and tumor-blood pairs shared a smaller degree of overlap than tumor region pairs.

Germline values: CDR1 SGHAT, CDR2 FQNNGV. The CDR3 covers 15 residues. After removal of 3 bases from V and 4 bases from J, the junction contained 8 bases not matched to a gene. The sequenced sample was liver tumor tissue from sampling region 5. Stated subset: tumor region T5, tumor centre. The rearrangement uses TRBV11-2 and TRBJ2-7; 8 bases match TRBD2. The clonotype originates from a man aged 40-49 years with primary liver carcinoma and hepatitis B virus infection. CDR3 loop: CASSFLSGMGYEQYF. In DNA form, the CDR3 reads TGTGCCAGCAGCTTTCTTAGCGGGATGGGGTACGAGCAGTACTTC.